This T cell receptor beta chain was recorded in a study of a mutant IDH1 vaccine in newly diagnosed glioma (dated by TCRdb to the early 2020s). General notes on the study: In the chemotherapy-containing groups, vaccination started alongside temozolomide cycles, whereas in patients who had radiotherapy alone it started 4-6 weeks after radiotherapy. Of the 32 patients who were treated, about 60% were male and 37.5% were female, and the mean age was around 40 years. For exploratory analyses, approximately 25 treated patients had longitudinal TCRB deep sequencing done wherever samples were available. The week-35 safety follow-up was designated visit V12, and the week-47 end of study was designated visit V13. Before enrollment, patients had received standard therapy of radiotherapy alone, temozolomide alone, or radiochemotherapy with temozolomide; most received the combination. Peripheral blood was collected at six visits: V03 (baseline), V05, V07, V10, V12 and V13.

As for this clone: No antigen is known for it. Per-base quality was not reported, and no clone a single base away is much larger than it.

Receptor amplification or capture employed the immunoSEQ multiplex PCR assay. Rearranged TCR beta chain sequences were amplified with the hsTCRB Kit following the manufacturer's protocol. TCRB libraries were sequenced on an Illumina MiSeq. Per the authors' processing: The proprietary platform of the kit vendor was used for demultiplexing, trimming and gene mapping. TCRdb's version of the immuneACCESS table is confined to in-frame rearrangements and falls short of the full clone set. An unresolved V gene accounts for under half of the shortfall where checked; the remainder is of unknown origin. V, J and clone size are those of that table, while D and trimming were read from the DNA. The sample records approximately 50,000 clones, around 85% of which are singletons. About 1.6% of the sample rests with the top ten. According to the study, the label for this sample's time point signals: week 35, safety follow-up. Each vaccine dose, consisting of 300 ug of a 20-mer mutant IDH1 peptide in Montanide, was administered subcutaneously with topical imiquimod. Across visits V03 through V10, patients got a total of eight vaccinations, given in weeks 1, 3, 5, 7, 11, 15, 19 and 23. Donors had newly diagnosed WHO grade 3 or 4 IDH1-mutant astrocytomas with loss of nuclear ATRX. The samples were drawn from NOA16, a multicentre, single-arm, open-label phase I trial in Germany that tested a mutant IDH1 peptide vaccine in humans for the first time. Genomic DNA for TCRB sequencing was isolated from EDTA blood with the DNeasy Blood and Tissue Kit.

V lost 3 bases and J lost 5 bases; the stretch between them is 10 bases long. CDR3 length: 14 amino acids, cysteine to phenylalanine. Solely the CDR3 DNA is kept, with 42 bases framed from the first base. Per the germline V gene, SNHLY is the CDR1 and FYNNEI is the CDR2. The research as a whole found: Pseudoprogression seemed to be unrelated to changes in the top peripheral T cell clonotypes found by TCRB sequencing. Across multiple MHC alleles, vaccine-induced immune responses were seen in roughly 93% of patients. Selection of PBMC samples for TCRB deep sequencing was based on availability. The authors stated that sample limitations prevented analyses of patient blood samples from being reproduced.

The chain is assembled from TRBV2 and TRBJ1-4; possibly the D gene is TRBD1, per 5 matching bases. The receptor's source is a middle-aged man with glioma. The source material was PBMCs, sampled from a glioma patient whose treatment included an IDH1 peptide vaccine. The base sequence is TGTGCCAGCAGTGACGGCAGGGTAAATGAAAAACTGTTTTTT. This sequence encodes CASSDGRVNEKLFF.